This record covers a single T cell receptor (beta chain). This record comes from a study of T cell changes during pregnancy in multiple sclerosis. The table came from immunoSEQ multiplex PCR; TCRdb's copy has only in-frame clones and leaves some out. The table has tens of thousands of clones, over 90% seen once. There are 14 residues in the CDR3. Trimming shortened V by 5 bases and J by 2 bases, and 12 bases separated the two germline ends. Germline values: CDR1 MNHEY, CDR2 SVGAGI. The receptor's source is a female donor with multiple sclerosis, enrolled in a pregnancy study. The sample here was peripheral blood, taken in the third trimester of pregnancy. This sequence joins TRBV6-5 and TRBJ1-1; a weak D match, TRBD1 (5 bases). CDR3 bases: TGTGCCAGCAGTAGGAGAGACAGAAACACTGAAGCTTTCTTT. Translating gives CASSRRDRNTEAFF.